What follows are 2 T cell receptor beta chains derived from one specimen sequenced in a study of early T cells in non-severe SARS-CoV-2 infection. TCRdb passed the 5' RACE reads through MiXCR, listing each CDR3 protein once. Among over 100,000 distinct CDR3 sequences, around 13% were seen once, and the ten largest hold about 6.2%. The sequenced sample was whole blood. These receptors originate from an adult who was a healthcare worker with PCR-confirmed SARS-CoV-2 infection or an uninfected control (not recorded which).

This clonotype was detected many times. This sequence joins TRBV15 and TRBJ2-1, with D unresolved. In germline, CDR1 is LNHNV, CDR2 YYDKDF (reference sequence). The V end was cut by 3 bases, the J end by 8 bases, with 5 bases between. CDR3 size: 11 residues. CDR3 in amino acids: CATSSPYEQFF. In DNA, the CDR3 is TGTGCCACCAGCAGCCCGTATGAGCAGTTCTTC.

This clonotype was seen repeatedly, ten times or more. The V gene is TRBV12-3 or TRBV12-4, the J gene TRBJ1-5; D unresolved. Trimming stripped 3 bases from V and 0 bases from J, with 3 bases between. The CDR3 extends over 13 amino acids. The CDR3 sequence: CASSLTSNQPQHF. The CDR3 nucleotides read TGTGCCAGCAGTTTGACTAGCAATCAGCCCCAGCATTTT.